The T cell receptor beta chain under discussion was sequenced for a study of OX40 agonist ivuxolimab in advanced cancers. Anyone with autoimmune disease history or systemic immunosuppression was excluded. TCRdb keeps only in-frame clones here, not all; method: immunoSEQ multiplex PCR. The sample consists of about 61,000 clones, roughly 84% of them appearing once. Germline V gene sequence: CDR1 SGHNT, CDR2 YYREEE (reference sequence). This CDR3 contains 15 residues. Deletions cut 3 bases from V and 2 bases from J, with 14 bases between. The chain couples TRBV5-4 to TRBJ2-5, with D tentatively TRBD1 or TRBD2 (5 bases each). The TCR was taken from an adult with an advanced solid tumor such as melanoma, head and neck, liver or kidney cancer. This sample comprised CD4+ or CD8+ T cells sorted from blood, obtained in a trial of the OX40 agonist ivuxolimab. The CDR3 sequence: CASSSAVEGQETQYF. The CDR3 region has the DNA TGTGCCAGCAGCTCTGCCGTTGAGGGGCAAGAGACCCAGTACTTC.